One sample yielded the 16 T cell receptor beta chains listed below, sequenced in a study of T cell repertoires in cytomegalovirus infection. Each CDR3 protein gets one entry after TCRdb re-called the reads with MiXCR. The sample contains under 250,000 distinct CDR3 sequences, 9% to 15% of which appear only once. The sequencing input was PBMCs. These receptors came from a human donor in good health (CMV status not recorded). Some clones in this sample may be carry-over from other donors' samples.

At least ten counts were recorded for this clonotype. The chain links TRBV5-1 to TRBJ2-3, with D hard to call. The V end was cut by 0 bases, the J end by 4 bases, with 6 bases between. Germline V gene lookup returns CDR1 SGHRS and CDR2 YFSETQ. The CDR3 sequence is 13 residues long. The CDR3 DNA sequence: TGCGCCAGCAGCTTGGCCGTCGCAGATACGCAGTATTTT. This encodes CASSLAVADTQYF.

The chain has TRBV6-5 and TRBJ1-4; no firm D call. The CDR3 is 14 amino acids. Germline CDR1 is MNHEY and CDR2 is SVGAGI. Between the trimmed V and J ends, which lost 5 bases and 4 bases, there was a span of 11 bases. Here the CDR3 DNA reads TGTGCCAGCAGTCGGACGGTCGGTAATGAAAAACTGTTTTTT. Encoded protein: CASSRTVGNEKLFF.

This clonotype has more than one count but fewer than ten. This chain joins TRBV12-3 or TRBV12-4 and TRBJ2-1; D possibly uses TRBD1 or TRBD2 (5 bases each). V dropped 6 bases and J dropped 5 bases, with 17 bases sitting between them. This CDR3 comprises 15 residues. CDR3 sequence reads: CASRTGTLRHNEQFF. DNA of the CDR3: TGTGCCAGCAGAACCGGGACCCTGAGACACAATGAGCAGTTCTTC.

There are a few counts of this clonotype. CDR3 coding DNA: TGTGCCAGCAGCGGGAAGGGGCTGCAGGGAGAGACCCAGTACTTC. Translation gives CASSGKGLQGETQYF. The gene calls are TRBV7-6 and TRBJ2-5; TRBD1 might be the D (5 bases). The CDR3 sequence is 15 residues long. The germline V and J ends were trimmed by 5 bases and 4 bases, with 17 bases remaining between them. Germline V gene lookup returns CDR1 SGHVS and CDR2 FNYEAQ.

The sample holds a few counts of this clonotype. The chain links TRBV29-1 to TRBJ1-2; maybe TRBD1 (6 bases). The V end was cut by 6 bases, the J end by 0 bases, with 11 bases between. The CDR3 contains 13 residues. Germline lookup yields CDR1 SQVTM and CDR2 ANQGSEA. Here the CDR3 reads CSVLGQTNYGYTF. CDR3 DNA sequence: TGCAGCGTCCTCGGACAGACTAACTATGGCTACACCTTC. The full variable domain, completed using reference TRBV29-1 and TRBJ1-2, is SAVISQKPSRDICQRGTSLTIQCQVDSQVTMMFWYRQQPGQSLTLIATANQGSEATYESGFVIDKFPISRPNLTFSTLTVSNMSPEDSSIYLCSVLGQTNYGYTFGSGTRLTVV.

Worth noting for this clonotype: A read error may explain this, as a much larger clone is one base away. The V and J genes are TRBV25-1 and TRBJ1-6; D uncertain. The CDR3 totals 14 residues. Germline V gene sequence: CDR1 MGHDK, CDR2 SYGVNS. The chain's CDR3 is CASSEGPWNSSLHF. The DNA for the CDR3 is TGTGCCAGCAGTGAGGGTCCTTGGAATTCATCCCTCCACTTT.

The chain employs TRBV7-3 and TRBJ1-2, with 9 nucleotides matching TRBD1. J gave up 4 bases and V 1 base, and 10 bases lay outside the gene matches. CDR1 SGHTA and CDR2 FQGTGA come from the germline V gene. The CDR3 runs 17 residues. The CDR3 DNA follows: TGTGCCAGCAGCTTAATGGCCCCGGGACAGGGATTCTATGGCTACACCTTC. It yields the protein CASSLMAPGQGFYGYTF.

CDR3 sequence reads: CASSEQRGDTQYF. The CDR3 nucleotides read TGTGCCAGCAGTGAACAGCGGGGAGATACGCAGTATTTT. The genes are TRBV6-1 and TRBJ2-3; 7 nucleotides agree with TRBD2. Germline V lookup: CDR1 MNHNS, CDR2 SASEGT. With 2 bases clipped from V and 5 bases from J, the junction kept 1 base outside the gene matches. CDR3 size: 13 residues.

This clonotype was seen repeatedly, ten times or more. The V and J genes are TRBV19 and TRBJ1-2; D call uncertain. The CDR3 runs 15 residues. CDR1 LNHDA and CDR2 SQIVND come from the germline V gene (reference sequence). V dropped 0 bases and J dropped 8 bases, with 16 bases sitting between them. CDR3 nucleotide sequence: TGTGCCAGTAGTATAGAAGACCGCGCTAGAGTGGGCTACACCTTC. It is translated as CASSIEDRARVGYTF.

Ten or more counts support this clonotype. The chain recombines TRBV7-2 with TRBJ1-1; 11 bases are shared with TRBD1. Germline CDR1 SGHTA, CDR2 FQGNSA. The CDR3 runs 16 residues. J lost 1 base, V lost 5 bases, and 6 bases had no gene match. The CDR3 spells CASSPRTGGTNTEAFF. DNA of the CDR3: TGTGCCAGCAGCCCCCGGACAGGGGGCACGAACACTGAAGCTTTCTTT.

In this sample, this clonotype turned up many times. As DNA, the CDR3 is TGTGCCAGCAGCTTAGAGGGCAGACTATACGAGCAGTACTTC. This codes for CASSLEGRLYEQYF. The chain is built from TRBV7-2 and TRBJ2-7; possible D gene TRBD2, 5 bases. Germline V gives CDR1 SGHTA, CDR2 FQGNSA. V gave up 1 base and J gave up 4 bases, with 11 bases separating them. The CDR3 runs to 14 residues.

A remark on this clonotype: A much larger clone lies one base from this, so it may be a read error. The chain employs TRBV7-2 and TRBJ2-3, with D perhaps TRBD2 (6 bases). Trimming pared 4 bases from V and 2 bases from J, leaving 16 bases between. This CDR3 spans 16 amino acids. Per germline, CDR1 SGHTA and CDR2 FQGNSA. CDR3 coding DNA: TGTGCCAGCAGCTCACTCCGACTAGACTCCACAGATACGCAGTATTTT. This sequence encodes CASSSLRLDSTDTQYF.

This clonotype was observed a handful of times. The chain combines TRBV5-1 with TRBJ2-5; 7 nucleotides agree with TRBD1. The junction had 9 bases not matched to a gene; V was cut back by 4 bases and J by 3 bases. The V gene's germline CDR1 is SGHRS and CDR2 YFSETQ. This CDR3 region has 15 residues. The chain's CDR3 is CASSPSTGIEETQYF. CDR3 nucleotides: TGCGCCAGCAGCCCTTCGACAGGGATTGAAGAGACCCAGTACTTC.

This clonotype was recorded at least ten times. The rearrangement joins TRBV5-5 to TRBJ2-3; D gene ambiguous. CDR1 and CDR2 (germline): SGHKS, YYEKEE (reference sequence). V was shortened by 4 bases and J by 0 bases, with 15 bases between the two germline ends. The CDR3 has 16 amino acids. The CDR3 here is CASSPLFSTSTDTQYF. DNA of the CDR3: TGTGCCAGCAGCCCCTTATTCAGTACTAGCACAGATACGCAGTATTTT. The whole variable domain, filled in from reference TRBV5-5 and TRBJ2-3, reads DAGVTQSPTHLIKTRGQQVTLRCSPISGHKSVSWYQQVLGQGPQFIFQYYEKEERGRGNFPDRFSARQFPNYSSELNVNALLLGDSALYLCASSPLFSTSTDTQYFGPGTRLTVL.

Worth noting for this clonotype: The CDR3 end shows no conserved phenylalanine or tryptophan, and so a read error is likely. The genes are TRBV20-1 and TRBJ1-2; no clear D. The germline V gene encodes CDR1 DFQATT and CDR2 SNEGSKA (reference sequence). CDR3 length: 11 amino acids. Deletions cut 3 bases from V and 6 bases from J, with 8 bases between. The CDR3 nucleotides read TGCAGTGCTAGGGCATTTGATGGCTACACCTAC. Encoded protein: CSARAFDGYTY.

This clonotype came up many times. The chain uses TRBV12-3 or TRBV12-4 and TRBJ2-1; TRBD2 agrees at 16 bases. The CDR3 consists of 17 residues. V lost 5 bases to trimming and J lost 6 bases; unmatched junction nucleotides: 7. CDR3 amino acids: CASSPGTSGRALNEQFF. CDR3 sequence (DNA): TGTGCCAGCAGTCCGGGGACTAGCGGGAGGGCCCTCAATGAGCAGTTCTTC.